These 7 T cell receptor beta chains were all obtained from the same sample, sequenced in a study of radiotherapy plus CTLA-4 blockade in lung cancer. TCRdb keeps only in-frame clones here, not all; method: immunoSEQ multiplex PCR. The profile shows about 91,000 clones, around 72% of them singletons. The starting material was peripheral blood, obtained from a patient treated with radiotherapy plus ipilimumab. Source of these receptors: a human donor with non-small cell lung cancer that progressed on radiotherapy plus ipilimumab.

The rearrangement links TRBV19 to TRBJ1-2, with 7 bases matching TRBD1. The germline CDR1 and CDR2 sequences are LNHDA and SQIVND (reference sequence). This CDR3 region has 17 residues. V lost 2 bases, J lost 6 bases, and 15 bases stayed unmatched. In DNA form, the CDR3 reads TGTGCCAGTAGTATACCCCCCCCCAAGGACAGGAGCGATGGCTACACCTTC. Translating it yields CASSIPPPKDRSDGYTF. Full variable domain (rest looked up from reference TRBV19 and TRBJ1-2): DGGITQSPKYLFRKEGQNVTLSCEQNLNHDAMYWYRQDPGQGLRLIYYSQIVNDFQKGDIAEGYSVSREKKESFPLTVTSAQKNPTAFYLCASSIPPPKDRSDGYTFGSGTRLTVV.

This chain uses TRBV6-1 with TRBJ1-2; tentatively, D is TRBD1 (6 bases). Deletions cut 6 bases from V and 8 bases from J, with 10 bases between. This CDR3 is built from 11 residues. Germline CDR1 MNHNS, CDR2 SASEGT. The CDR3 is CASRWDNGYTF. CDR3 bases: TGTGCCAGCAGATGGGACAACGGCTACACCTTC.

V gene TRBV21-1 combines with J gene TRBJ2-1; the table's TRBD1 call for D was not verified on the DNA. TRBV21-1 is described as a pseudogene. The CDR3 spans 13 residues. This CDR3 reads CAKTVRGYNEQFF. The CDR3 DNA is TGTGCCAAAACGGTAAGGGGGTACAATGAGCAGTTCTTC.

CDR3 loop: CASSSPLIWTDRAYNEQFF. The CDR3 DNA follows: TGTGCCAGCAGCTCACCCCTCATCTGGACAGATCGGGCCTACAATGAGCAGTTCTTC. The chain uses TRBV11-2 and TRBJ2-1; D perhaps matches TRBD1 (6 bases). Trimming removed 4 bases at V and 2 bases at J, with 24 bases between. The germline V gene has CDR1 SGHAT and CDR2 FQNNGV. The CDR3 is made up of 19 amino acids. Filled out from reference TRBV11-2 and TRBJ2-1, the complete variable domain reads EAGVAQSPRYKIIEKRQSVAFWCNPISGHATLYWYQQILGQGPKLLIQFQNNGVVDDSQLPKDRFSAERLKGVDSTLKIQPAKLEDSAVYLCASSSPLIWTDRAYNEQFFGPGTRLTVL.

CDR3 bases: TGTGCCAGCAGCTCGGACAGGGGACAGTACGAGCAGTACTTC. Its protein product is CASSSDRGQYEQYF. J is TRBJ2-7 and V is TRBV7-9; 9 bases map to TRBD1. The germline V gene has CDR1 SEHNR and CDR2 FQNEAQ (reference sequence). The CDR3 is 14 residues long. The V gene end was trimmed by 4 bases and the J gene end by 4 bases; junction bases not matched to a gene: 5. Combining the CDR3 with reference TRBV7-9 and TRBJ2-7 gives the whole variable domain DTGVSQNPRHKITKRGQNVTFRCDPISEHNRLYWYRQTLGQGPEFLTYFQNEAQLEKSRLLSDRFSAERPKGSFSTLEIQRTEQGDSAMYLCASSSDRGQYEQYFGPGTRLTVT.

The chain recombines TRBV27 with TRBJ1-5; no clear D gene. V lost 8 bases and J 2 bases, leaving 13 bases between the germline ends. The CDR3 is 14 amino acids. Germline CDR1 reads MNHEY; CDR2 reads SMNVEV (reference sequence). The CDR3 DNA is TGTGCCAGCGGGTGGGGAATGGGCAATCAGCCCCAGCATTTT. It yields the protein CASGWGMGNQPQHF.

The rearrangement uses TRBV4-1 and TRBJ2-7; D is ambiguous. V was trimmed by 4 bases and J by 4 bases, leaving 11 bases between them. The germline gives CDR1 MGHRA, CDR2 YSYEKL. The CDR3 has 13 residues. CDR3 coding DNA: TGCGCCAGCAGCCTGGAGCAGACATACGAGCAGTACTTC. It encodes CASSLEQTYEQYF.